What follows are 14 T cell receptor beta chains derived from one specimen sequenced in a study of immune heterogeneity within non-small cell lung tumors. TCRs were amplified from approximately 600 ng gDNA of bulk tumor per sample. Widely spaced biopsies, several per primary tumor, were obtained at surgery. Enrolled individuals presented with untreated, newly diagnosed non-small cell lung cancer and received curative surgery. TCR beta CDR3 was amplified by multiplex PCR, first round approximately 10 cycles, 32 V and 13 J primers. One entry per CDR3 protein, called by TCRdb with MiXCR from the multiplex PCR reads. Found here are about 2,000 distinct CDR3 sequences, under 30% of them singletons; the top ten hold just over 8%. Sequencing was done on a sample of lung tumor tissue. All receptors derive from a woman aged 60-75 years with non-small cell lung cancer.

This clonotype counts as medium-sized. V and J are TRBV19 and TRBJ2-1; 11 nucleotides agree with TRBD2. Germline V gene data show CDR1 as LNHDA and CDR2 as SQIVND (reference sequence). V shed 6 bases, J shed 4 bases, and the junction held 8 bases outside the gene matches. The length of the CDR3 is 16 residues. CDR3 amino acids: CASRDIGTSGYNEQFF. The DNA for the CDR3 is TGTGCCAGTAGGGATATCGGGACTAGCGGATACAATGAGCAGTTCTTC.

A single count supports this clonotype. Since a much larger clone is just one base distant, this may be a read error. This CDR3 is missing its conserved last phenylalanine or tryptophan, likely due to a read error. CDR3 bases: TGTGCCAGCAGCGCTACGGGACAGCCCTACGAGCAGTACTCC. Translated, it gives CASSATGQPYEQYS. V gene TRBV5-6 combines with J gene TRBJ2-7; 7 positions agree with TRBD1. CDR1 and CDR2 (germline): SGHDT, YYEEEE. The CDR3 totals 14 residues. With 4 bases clipped from V and 2 bases from J, the junction kept 6 bases outside the gene matches.

Concerning this clonotype: A much larger clone differs from this one at a single base, so this may be a read error. This sequence joins TRBV6-1 and TRBJ2-7; 8 bases line up with TRBD1. The CDR3 is 15 amino acids. Germline-derived CDR1 and CDR2 are MNHNS and SASEGT. The CDR3 sequence is CASSERGTGGYEHYF. CDR3 coding DNA: TGTGCCAGCAGTGAAAGGGGGACAGGAGGCTACGAGCATTACTTC.

By share, this clonotype counts as large. This chain links TRBV12-3 or TRBV12-4 with TRBJ2-1, with D possibly matching TRBD2 (6 bases). The CDR3 consists of 14 residues. The germline V and J ends were trimmed by 5 bases and 7 bases, with 15 bases remaining between them. The CDR3 here is CASSRPRESNEQFF. For the CDR3, the DNA is TGTGCCAGCAGTCGGCCCCGGGAGAGTAATGAGCAGTTCTTC.

This clonotype was picked up a small number of times. One end of the junction is discordant with germline, which a read error may explain. The V and J genes are TRBV30 and TRBJ2-1; TRBD2 matches at 10 bases. The CDR3 extends over 12 amino acids. The germline CDR1 and CDR2 sequences are GTSNPN and SVGIG (reference sequence). CDR3 amino acids: CAWSVGAGGLGF. The CDR3 coding sequence is TGTGCCTGGAGTGTTGGAGCGGGAGGGCTCGGATTC.

The table lists this clonotype with a few counts. The chain uses TRBV5-6 and TRBJ2-2; no definite D call. The V gene's germline CDR1 is SGHDT and CDR2 YYEEEE. V lost 0 bases and J lost 5, with 11 bases in between. CDR3 size: 15 residues. The CDR3 protein is CASSLALGETGELFF. The DNA of the CDR3 is TGTGCCAGCAGCTTGGCCCTAGGCGAGACCGGGGAGCTGTTTTTT.

This clonotype is medium-sized. The chain employs TRBV19 and TRBJ1-1, with D hard to call. The V end lost 6 bases, the J end lost 4 bases, and 9 bases lay between the germline ends. From germline, CDR1 is LNHDA and CDR2 SQIVND (reference sequence). This CDR3 spans 12 amino acids. CDR3 loop: CASREQATEAFF. CDR3 coding DNA: TGTGCCAGTAGGGAACAAGCCACTGAAGCTTTCTTT.

Worth noting for this clonotype: A much larger clone lies one base from this, so it may be a read error. Without the conserved terminal phenylalanine or tryptophan, this CDR3 likely stems from a read error. CDR3 nucleotide sequence: TGTGCCACCAGTGTGGCAGGGAGGGACACCGGGGAGCTGTTTCTT. Protein product: CATSVAGRDTGELFL. The genes are TRBV24-1 and TRBJ2-2; 7 nucleotides line up with TRBD2. Trimming removed 5 bases from V and 3 bases from J; junction bases left unmatched: 5. The CDR3 length is 15 residues. The germline CDR1 and CDR2 sequences are KGHDR and SFDVKD.

To note about this clonotype: The junction and the germline gene differ at one end; a read error may be behind it. The V gene is TRBV28, the J gene TRBJ2-1; possibly TRBD1 for D (5 bases). Per the germline V gene, CDR1 is MDHEN and CDR2 is SYDVKM. The CDR3 is 16 amino acids. DNA for the CDR3: TGTGCCAGCAGCACGAACCTCCAGGGTTCCTACAATGAGCATTTCTTC. Protein sequence: CASSTNLQGSYNEHFF.

This clonotype is medium-sized within its sample. The chain uses TRBV29-1 and TRBJ2-7, with D perhaps matching TRBD1 (5 bases). CDR3 length: 12 residues. CDR1 is SQVTM, CDR2 ANQGSEA, per germline. V lost 5 bases and J 4 bases, leaving 12 bases between the germline ends. Written as DNA, the CDR3 is TGCAGCGTTAAAACAGGTCCTTACGAGCAGTACTTC. This encodes CSVKTGPYEQYF.

The table lists this clonotype with a few counts. The chain has TRBV18 and TRBJ2-7; D may be TRBD2 (6 bases). The V gene's germline CDR1 is KGHSH and CDR2 LQKENI. Deletions cut 4 bases from V and 7 bases from J, with 20 bases between. CDR3 length: 15 amino acids. CDR3 residues: CASSRPGTPAEEQYF. The CDR3 DNA sequence: TGTGCCAGCTCACGACCCGGGACTCCCGCTGAAGAGCAGTACTTC.

Notes on this clonotype: A read error may account for a junction end that differs from germline. The rearrangement links TRBV7-9 to TRBJ1-2, with D maybe TRBD1 (5 bases). Germline values: CDR1 SEHNR, CDR2 FQNEAQ (reference sequence). This CDR3 has 13 amino acids. CDR3 bases: TGTGCCACCAGCCTTGGGACTGCCCATGGCTACACCTTC. Translation gives CATSLGTAHGYTF.

This clonotype is medium-sized. The V and J genes are TRBV28 and TRBJ1-6; 7 positions agree with TRBD1. CDR1 and CDR2 from the germline V gene are MDHEN and SYDVKM. With 3 bases clipped from V and 6 bases from J, the junction kept 11 bases outside the gene matches. CDR3 length: 17 amino acids. The CDR3 loop reads CASSLTGYRGFNSPLHF. The CDR3 DNA sequence: TGTGCCAGCAGTTTGACAGGGTACAGAGGGTTTAATTCACCCCTCCACTTT.

CDR3 nucleotides: TGTGCCAGCAGCCCTAGCCGAGCGACTTTGGCTCAAGAGACCCAGTACTTC. Its translation: CASSPSRATLAQETQYF. The chain couples TRBV3-1 to TRBJ2-5; D is possibly TRBD2 (5 bases). Trimming cost V 4 bases and J 2 bases, with 20 bases left between them. Germline V gives CDR1 LGHDT, CDR2 YNNKEL (reference sequence). The CDR3 spans 17 residues.